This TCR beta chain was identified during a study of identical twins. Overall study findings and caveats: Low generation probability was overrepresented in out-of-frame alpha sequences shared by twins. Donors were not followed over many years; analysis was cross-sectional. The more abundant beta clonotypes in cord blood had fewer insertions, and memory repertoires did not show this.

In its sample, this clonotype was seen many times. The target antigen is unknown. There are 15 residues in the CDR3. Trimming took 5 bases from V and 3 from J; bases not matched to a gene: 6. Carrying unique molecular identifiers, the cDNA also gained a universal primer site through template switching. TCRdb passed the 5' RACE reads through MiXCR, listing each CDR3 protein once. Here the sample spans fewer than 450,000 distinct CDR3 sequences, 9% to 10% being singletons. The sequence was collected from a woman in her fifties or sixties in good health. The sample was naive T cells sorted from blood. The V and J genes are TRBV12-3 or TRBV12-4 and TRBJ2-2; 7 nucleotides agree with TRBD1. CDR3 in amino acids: CASSDRAPDTGELFF. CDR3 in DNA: TGTGCCAGCAGTGACAGGGCCCCGGACACCGGGGAGCTGTTTTTT.